The source of this TCR beta chain is a study of blood T cell repertoires in COVID-19. V was clipped by 4 bases and J by 4 bases; unmatched bases: 7. CDR1 is MNHNY, CDR2 SVGAGI, per germline (reference sequence). This CDR3 comprises 15 residues. TCRdb keeps only in-frame clones here, not all; method: immunoSEQ multiplex PCR. The sample consists of 300,000 to 400,000 clones, around 90% of them appearing once. This chain connects TRBV6-6 to TRBJ1-2, with TRBD1 identical over 9 bases. This TCR was recovered from a man in his fifties or sixties with active or convalescent COVID-19. The sample was peripheral blood. The CDR3 DNA reads TGTGCCAGCAGTTCCCGACAGGGGGTGGTCTATGGCTACACCTTC. Its protein product is CASSSRQGVVYGYTF.